A single sample is the source of the 10 T cell receptor beta chains below, sequenced in a study of CD8 T cells in Susac syndrome. Random hexamers primed reverse transcription of roughly 0.45 to 1 ug RNA. TCRdb passed the immunoSEQ multiplex PCR reads through MiXCR, listing each CDR3 protein once. The sample has around 200,000 distinct CDR3 sequences; roughly 94% are singletons. The sequenced material came from CD4+ T cells from PBMCs. The source of these receptors is a human donor in good health.

The chain uses TRBV30 and TRBJ1-1; weak D call: TRBD1 (5 bases). With 3 bases removed from V and 7 bases from J, the gap between germline ends came to 12 bases. The CDR3 length is 12 residues. Germline assignment: CDR1 GTSNPN and CDR2 SVGIG (reference sequence). CDR3 in amino acids: CAWSARVNEAFF. The CDR3 region has the DNA TGTGCCTGGAGCGCCAGGGTCAATGAAGCTTTCTTT.

The V and J genes are TRBV29-1 and TRBJ2-2; maybe TRBD1 (6 bases). This CDR3 is built from 14 residues. Germline V CDR1 and CDR2: SQVTM, ANQGSEA. V was clipped by 3 bases and J by 0 bases, with 8 bases between them. CDR3 loop: CSVDAGANTGELFF. CDR3 bases: TGCAGCGTTGATGCAGGGGCGAACACCGGGGAGCTGTTTTTT.

This clonotype was counted once. V usage is TRBV23-1 and J usage is TRBJ1-2; D might be TRBD1 (5 bases). TRBV23-1 is reported as an ORF; its role is uncertain. The CDR3 is 12 residues long. V lost 7 bases and J lost 8, with 14 bases in between. CDR3 DNA: TGCGCCAGCACCCCCCTCGGGGCGGGCTACACCTTC. Protein: CASTPLGAGYTF.

The chain uses TRBV30 and TRBJ1-5, with D unclear. CDR3 size: 15 residues. Germline lookup yields CDR1 GTSNPN and CDR2 SVGIG (reference sequence). Trimming left V 0 bases short and J 0 bases short, with 9 bases between. The CDR3 loop is CAWSVRRYSNQPQHF. As DNA, the CDR3 is TGTGCCTGGAGTGTACGACGATATAGCAATCAGCCCCAGCATTTT.

In its sample, this clonotype was seen once. The chain links TRBV29-1 to TRBJ2-5; D gene ambiguous. Trimming stripped 4 bases from V and 3 bases from J, with 6 bases between. Looked up from germline, CDR1 is SQVTM and CDR2 is ANQGSEA. The CDR3 extends over 11 amino acids. The CDR3 DNA reads as TGCAGCGTTGGGCCAGAAGAGACCCAGTACTTC. It specifies CSVGPEETQYF.

This sequence joins TRBV7-9 and TRBJ1-6; D remains unclear. Germline V gene data show CDR1 as SEHNR and CDR2 as FQNEAQ (reference sequence). The germline V and J ends were trimmed by 4 bases and 14 bases, with 12 bases remaining between them. The CDR3 length is 12 residues. The CDR3 nucleotides are TGTGCCAGCAGCTCTCCTGCCGGGGCCCTCCACTTT. It yields the protein CASSSPAGALHF.

The V call is TRBV11-2, the J call TRBJ2-7, with a weak D call TRBD2 (6 bases). Germline loops: CDR1 SGHAT, CDR2 FQNNGV. Between the trimmed V and J ends, which lost 6 bases and 1 base, there was a span of 16 bases. The CDR3 has 15 residues. The CDR3 loop reads CASSFSGDASYEQYV. The CDR3 DNA follows: TGTGCCAGCAGTTTTAGCGGAGACGCATCCTACGAGCAGTACGTC.

The V gene is TRBV12-3 or TRBV12-4, the J gene TRBJ2-1; 7 nucleotides agree with TRBD2. With 6 bases clipped from V and 14 bases from J, the junction kept 13 bases outside the gene matches. There are 13 residues in the CDR3. CDR3 in DNA: TGTGCCAGCAGACCAACCCTGAGGGGAGGGAAGTTCTTC. This gives the protein CASRPTLRGGKFF.

This clonotype was observed a single time. The chain joins TRBV20-1 to TRBJ2-5, with 10 positions matching TRBD2. The germline V gene encodes CDR1 DFQATT and CDR2 SNEGSKA (reference sequence). The J segment lost 4 bases and the V segment lost 5 bases, leaving 10 bases of the junction unmatched. CDR3 length: 15 residues. The CDR3 bases are TGCAGTGCTGGTTATAGCGGGAGGCGAGGAGAGACCCAGTACTTC. It codes for CSAGYSGRRGETQYF.

The J gene is TRBJ1-1, the V gene TRBV11-2, with 8 nucleotides matching TRBD1. CDR3 length equals 14 residues. V shed 4 bases, J shed 4 bases, and the junction held 5 bases outside the gene matches. The germline V gene encodes CDR1 SGHAT and CDR2 FQNNGV. DNA for the CDR3: TGTGCCAGCAGCTCGACAGGGGATGGCACTGAAGCTTTCTTT. It yields the protein CASSSTGDGTEAFF.